This record concerns one T cell receptor beta chain sequence. This specimen comes from a study of blood T cell repertoires in COVID-19. In the study's own analysis: Counts of nucleated cells, estimated from reference gene primer amplification, were obtained. This table comes from immunoSEQ multiplex PCR, and its TCRdb copy is limited to in-frame clones, with some not included. V and J calls and clone size are given by that table; D and trimming were obtained from the DNA. This sample carries about 220,000 clones, approximately 83% of them seen once, and the ten largest clones take 2% to 3%. The CDR3 has 14 amino acids. The germline V gene encodes CDR1 GTSNPN and CDR2 SVGIG (reference sequence). Losses at the gene ends were 3 bases for V and 3 bases for J; bases not matched to a gene: 5.

J is TRBJ1-5 and V is TRBV30; 7 bases line up with TRBD1. The material sequenced was peripheral blood. The sequence was collected from a woman aged 40 to 50 with active or convalescent COVID-19. CDR3 sequence reads: CAWRPGGPNQPQHF. The DNA of the CDR3 is TGTGCCTGGAGACCAGGGGGACCCAATCAGCCCCAGCATTTT.